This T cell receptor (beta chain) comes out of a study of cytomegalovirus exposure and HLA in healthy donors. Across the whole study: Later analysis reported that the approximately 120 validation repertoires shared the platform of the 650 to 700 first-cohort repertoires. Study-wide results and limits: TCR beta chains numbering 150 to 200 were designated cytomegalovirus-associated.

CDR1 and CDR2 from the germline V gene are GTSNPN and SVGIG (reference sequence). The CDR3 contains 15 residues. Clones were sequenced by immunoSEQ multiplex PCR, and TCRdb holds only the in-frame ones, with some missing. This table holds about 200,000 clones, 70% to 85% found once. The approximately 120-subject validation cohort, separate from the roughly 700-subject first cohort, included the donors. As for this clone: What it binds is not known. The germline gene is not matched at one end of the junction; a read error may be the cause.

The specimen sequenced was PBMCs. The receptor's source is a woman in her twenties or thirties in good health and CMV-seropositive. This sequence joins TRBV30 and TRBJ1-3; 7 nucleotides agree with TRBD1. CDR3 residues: CTWSGGTDSGNTIYF. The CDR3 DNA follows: TGTACCTGGAGTGGGGGGACAGATTCTGGAAACACCATATATTTT.